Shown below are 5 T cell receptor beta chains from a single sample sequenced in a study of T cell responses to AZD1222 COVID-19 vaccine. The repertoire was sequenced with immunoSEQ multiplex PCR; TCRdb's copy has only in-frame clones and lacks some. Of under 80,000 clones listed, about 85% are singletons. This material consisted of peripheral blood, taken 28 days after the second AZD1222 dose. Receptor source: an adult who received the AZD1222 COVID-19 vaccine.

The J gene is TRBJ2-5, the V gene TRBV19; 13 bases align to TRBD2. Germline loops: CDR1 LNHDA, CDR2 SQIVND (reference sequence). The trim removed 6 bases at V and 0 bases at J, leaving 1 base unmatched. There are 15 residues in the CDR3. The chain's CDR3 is CASRGTSGNQETQYF. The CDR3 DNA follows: TGTGCCAGTAGGGGGACTAGCGGGAACCAAGAGACCCAGTACTTC.

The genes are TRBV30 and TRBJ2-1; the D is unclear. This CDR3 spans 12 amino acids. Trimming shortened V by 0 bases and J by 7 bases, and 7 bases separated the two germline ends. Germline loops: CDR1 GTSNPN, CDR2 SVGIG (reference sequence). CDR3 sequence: CAWSVLQNEQFF. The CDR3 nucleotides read TGTGCCTGGAGTGTACTACAGAATGAGCAGTTCTTC.

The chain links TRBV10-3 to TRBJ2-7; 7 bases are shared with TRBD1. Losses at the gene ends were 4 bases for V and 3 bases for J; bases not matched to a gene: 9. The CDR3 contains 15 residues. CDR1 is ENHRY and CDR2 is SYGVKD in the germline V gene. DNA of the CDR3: TGTGCCATCAGTGGTACCGGGACAGCGGTCTACGAGCAGTACTTC. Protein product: CAISGTGTAVYEQYF.

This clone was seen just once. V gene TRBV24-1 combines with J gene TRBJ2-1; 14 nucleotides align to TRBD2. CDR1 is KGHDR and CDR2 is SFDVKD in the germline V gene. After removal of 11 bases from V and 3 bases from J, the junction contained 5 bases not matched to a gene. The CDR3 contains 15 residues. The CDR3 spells CARGLAGVVYNEQFF. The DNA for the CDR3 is TGTGCCAGGGGACTAGCGGGAGTAGTCTACAATGAGCAGTTCTTC.

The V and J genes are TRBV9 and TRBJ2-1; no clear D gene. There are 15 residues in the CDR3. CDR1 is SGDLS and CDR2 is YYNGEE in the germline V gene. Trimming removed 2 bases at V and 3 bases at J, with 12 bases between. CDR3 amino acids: CASSVGQVNYNEQFF. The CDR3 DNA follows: TGTGCCAGCAGCGTGGGCCAGGTGAACTACAATGAGCAGTTCTTC. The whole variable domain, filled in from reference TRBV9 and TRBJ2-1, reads DSGVTQTPKHLITATGQRVTLRCSPRSGDLSVYWYQQSLDQGLQFLIQYYNGEERAKGNILERFSAQQFPDLHSELNLSSLELGDSALYFCASSVGQVNYNEQFFGPGTRLTVL.